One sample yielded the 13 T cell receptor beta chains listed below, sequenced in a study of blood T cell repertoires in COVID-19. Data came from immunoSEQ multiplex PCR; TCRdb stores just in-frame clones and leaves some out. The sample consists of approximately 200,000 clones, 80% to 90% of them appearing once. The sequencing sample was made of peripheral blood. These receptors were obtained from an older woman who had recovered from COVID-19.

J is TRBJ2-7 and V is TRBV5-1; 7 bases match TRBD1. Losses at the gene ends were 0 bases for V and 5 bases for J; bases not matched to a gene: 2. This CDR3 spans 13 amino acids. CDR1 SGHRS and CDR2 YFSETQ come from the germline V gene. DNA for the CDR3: TGCGCCAGCAGCTTGGGACAGGGCAACGAGCAGTACTTC. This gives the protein CASSLGQGNEQYF.

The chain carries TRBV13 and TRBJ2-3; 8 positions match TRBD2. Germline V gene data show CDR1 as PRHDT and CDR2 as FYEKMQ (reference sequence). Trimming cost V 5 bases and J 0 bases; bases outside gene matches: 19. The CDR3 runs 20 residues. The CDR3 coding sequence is TGTGCCAGCAGCCCTCTTATTGGCGGGGGGCTTTACTCTAGCACAGATACGCAGTATTTT. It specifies CASSPLIGGGLYSSTDTQYF.

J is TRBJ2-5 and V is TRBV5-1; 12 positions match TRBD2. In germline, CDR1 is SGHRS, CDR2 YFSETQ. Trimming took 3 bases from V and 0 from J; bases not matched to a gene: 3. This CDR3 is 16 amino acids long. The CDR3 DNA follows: TGCGCCAGCAGCTCCCTAGCGGGGGGGAACCAAGAGACCCAGTACTTC. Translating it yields CASSSLAGGNQETQYF.

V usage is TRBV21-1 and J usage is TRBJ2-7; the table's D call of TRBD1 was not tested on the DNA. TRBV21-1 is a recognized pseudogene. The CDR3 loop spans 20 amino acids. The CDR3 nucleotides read TGTGCCAGCAGCCATGCGGGCTGGCCCACAAGACAGGATTTTTCGCGCGAGCAGTACTTC. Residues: CASSHAGWPTRQDFSREQYF.

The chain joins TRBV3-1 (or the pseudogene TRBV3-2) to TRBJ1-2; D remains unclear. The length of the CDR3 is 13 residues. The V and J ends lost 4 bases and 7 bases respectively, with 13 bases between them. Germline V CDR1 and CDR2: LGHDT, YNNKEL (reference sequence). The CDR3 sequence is CASSRHPTVGYTF. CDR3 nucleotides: TGTGCCAGCAGCCGACACCCAACGGTTGGCTACACCTTC.

CDR3 amino acids: CASSPSYEQYF. The CDR3 DNA sequence: TGTGCCAGCAGCCCGTCCTACGAGCAGTACTTC. This chain links TRBV7-6 with TRBJ2-7; D is ambiguous. V was cut by 5 bases and J by 1 base, with 3 bases left in between. Germline loops: CDR1 SGHVS, CDR2 FNYEAQ. The CDR3 loop spans 11 amino acids.

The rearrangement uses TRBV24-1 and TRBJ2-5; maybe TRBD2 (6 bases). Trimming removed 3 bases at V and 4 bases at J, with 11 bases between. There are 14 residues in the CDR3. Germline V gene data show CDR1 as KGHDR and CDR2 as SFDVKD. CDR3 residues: CATSDATRAETQYF. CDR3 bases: TGTGCCACCAGTGATGCGACTAGAGCAGAGACCCAGTACTTC.

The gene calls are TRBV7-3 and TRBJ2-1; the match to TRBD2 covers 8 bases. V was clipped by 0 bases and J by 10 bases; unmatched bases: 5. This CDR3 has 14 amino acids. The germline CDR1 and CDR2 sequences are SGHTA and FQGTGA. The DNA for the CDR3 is TGTGCCAGCAGCTTAACTAGCGGGGTATTCGAGCAGTTCTTC. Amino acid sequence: CASSLTSGVFEQFF.

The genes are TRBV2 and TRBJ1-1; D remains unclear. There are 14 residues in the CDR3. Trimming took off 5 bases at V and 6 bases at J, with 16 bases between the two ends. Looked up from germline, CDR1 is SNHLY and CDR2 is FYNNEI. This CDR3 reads CASSFGRPSAEAFF. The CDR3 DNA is TGTGCCAGCAGTTTCGGCAGGCCTTCCGCTGAAGCTTTCTTT.

CDR3 DNA: TGTGCCAGCAGTTACTCGAGGGGGGGCCTGAATGAGCAGTTCTTC. As protein: CASSYSRGGLNEQFF. This rearrangement joins TRBV6-2 or TRBV6-3 to TRBJ2-1, with a possible D match to TRBD2 (7 bases). Deletions cut 0 bases from V and 7 bases from J, with 13 bases between. The CDR3 extends over 15 amino acids. The germline gives CDR1 MNHEY, CDR2 SVGEGT.

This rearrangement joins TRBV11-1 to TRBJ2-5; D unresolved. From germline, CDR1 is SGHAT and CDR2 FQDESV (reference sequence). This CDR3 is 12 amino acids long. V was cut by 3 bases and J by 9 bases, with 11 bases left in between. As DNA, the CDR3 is TGTGCCAGCAGCTTGGGCAGAGCCGCCCAGTACTTC. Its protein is CASSLGRAAQYF.

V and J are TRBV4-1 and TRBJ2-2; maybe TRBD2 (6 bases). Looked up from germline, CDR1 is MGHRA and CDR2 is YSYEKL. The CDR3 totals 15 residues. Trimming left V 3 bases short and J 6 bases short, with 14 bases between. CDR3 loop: CASSHRLVAAGELFF. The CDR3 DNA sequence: TGCGCCAGCAGCCACCGACTAGTGGCGGCCGGGGAGCTGTTTTTT.

The CDR3 nucleotides are TGTGCCAGTAGTGTGGGACAGGCCACTGAAGCTTTCTTT. Protein: CASSVGQATEAFF. This chain links TRBV19 with TRBJ1-1; 8 nucleotides agree with TRBD1. In germline, CDR1 is LNHDA, CDR2 SQIVND (reference sequence). The CDR3 has 13 amino acids. V was clipped by 5 bases and J by 4 bases; unmatched bases: 3.